This TCR beta chain was observed in a study of cytomegalovirus exposure and HLA in healthy donors. General study points: Indistinguishability led to the exclusion of some V segments, TRBV6-2 and TRBV6-3 included.

This clone was picked up one time. Its antigen is undetermined. CDR3 length: 12 amino acids. Germline CDR1 MNHEY, CDR2 SVGAGI. Primers for the PCR totalled 60 Vbeta and 13 Jbeta. Sequencing used immunoSEQ multiplex PCR; TCRdb keeps in-frame clones, though not all of them. The sample contains around 110,000 clones, 9.5% of which appear only once. The sequenced material came from PBMCs. This TCR was recovered from a man aged 25 to 40 in good health and CMV-seronegative. The rearrangement joins TRBV6-5 to TRBJ2-5, with a possible D match to TRBD2 (6 bases). Near its end, the DNA agrees better with TRBJ2-7, so the J call may be wrong. Here the CDR3 DNA reads TGTGCCAGCAGTTTGGCGGGATACGAGCAGTACTTC. Its translation is CASSLAGYEQYF.